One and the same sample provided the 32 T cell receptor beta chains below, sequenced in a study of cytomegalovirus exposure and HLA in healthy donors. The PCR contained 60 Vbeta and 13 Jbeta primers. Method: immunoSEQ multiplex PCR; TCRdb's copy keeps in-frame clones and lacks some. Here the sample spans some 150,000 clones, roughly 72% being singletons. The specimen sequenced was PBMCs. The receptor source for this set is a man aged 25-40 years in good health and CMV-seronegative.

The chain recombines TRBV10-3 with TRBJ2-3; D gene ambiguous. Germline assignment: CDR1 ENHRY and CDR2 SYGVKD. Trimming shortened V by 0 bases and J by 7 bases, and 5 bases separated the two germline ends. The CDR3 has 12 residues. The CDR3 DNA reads TGTGCCATCAGTGAGTCGACAAATACGCAGTATTTT. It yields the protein CAISESTNTQYF.

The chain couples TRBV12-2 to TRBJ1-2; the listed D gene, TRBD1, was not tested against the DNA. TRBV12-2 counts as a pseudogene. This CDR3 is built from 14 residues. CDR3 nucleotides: TGTGCAAGTCGCTTCCAGGGGGGAAGCTATGGCTACACCTTC. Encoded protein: CASRFQGGSYGYTF.

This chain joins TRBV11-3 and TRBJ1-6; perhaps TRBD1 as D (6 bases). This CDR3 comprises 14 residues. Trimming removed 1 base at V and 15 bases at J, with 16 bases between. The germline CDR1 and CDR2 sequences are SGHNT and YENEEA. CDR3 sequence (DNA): TGTGCCAGCAGCTTAGCGGATCGCAGACAGGTCCTCCACTTT. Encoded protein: CASSLADRRQVLHF.

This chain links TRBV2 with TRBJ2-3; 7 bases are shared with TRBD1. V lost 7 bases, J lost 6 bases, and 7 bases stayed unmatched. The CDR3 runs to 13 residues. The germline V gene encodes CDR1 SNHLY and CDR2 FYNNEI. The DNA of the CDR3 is TGTGCCAGCAACGACAGGGTAGGGGATACGCAGTATTTT. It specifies CASNDRVGDTQYF.

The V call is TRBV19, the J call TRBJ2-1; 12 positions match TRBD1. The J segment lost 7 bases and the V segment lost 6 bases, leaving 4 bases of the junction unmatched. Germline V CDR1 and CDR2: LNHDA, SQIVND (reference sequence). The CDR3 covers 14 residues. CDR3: CASRGTGGRNEQFF. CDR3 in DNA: TGTGCCAGTAGAGGGACAGGGGGCAGAAATGAGCAGTTCTTC.

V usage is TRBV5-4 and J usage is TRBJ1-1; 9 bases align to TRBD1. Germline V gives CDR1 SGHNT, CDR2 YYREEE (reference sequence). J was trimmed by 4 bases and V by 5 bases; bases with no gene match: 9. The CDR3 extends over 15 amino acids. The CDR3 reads CASRNLGQGITEAFF. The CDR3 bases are TGTGCCAGCAGAAATTTAGGACAGGGGATCACTGAAGCTTTCTTT.

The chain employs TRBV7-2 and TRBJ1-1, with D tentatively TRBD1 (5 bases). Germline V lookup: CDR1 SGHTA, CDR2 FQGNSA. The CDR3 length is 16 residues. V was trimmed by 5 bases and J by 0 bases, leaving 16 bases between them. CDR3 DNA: TGTGCCAGCAGCCCGAGCGGGGGATTCATGAACACTGAAGCTTTCTTT. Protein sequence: CASSPSGGFMNTEAFF.

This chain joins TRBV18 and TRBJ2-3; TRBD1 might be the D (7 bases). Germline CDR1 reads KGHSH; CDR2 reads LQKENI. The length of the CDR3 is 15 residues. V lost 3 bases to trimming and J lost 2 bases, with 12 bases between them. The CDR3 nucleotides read TGTGCCAGCTCACCGCGGGACAGTTCCACAGATACGCAGTATTTT. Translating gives CASSPRDSSTDTQYF.

CDR3 sequence: CASSLATGLAGGRTGELFF. CDR3 sequence (DNA): TGTGCCAGCAGCTTAGCGACCGGACTAGCGGGGGGGCGGACCGGGGAGCTGTTTTTT. The chain employs TRBV7-8 and TRBJ2-2; TRBD2 matches 15 bases. Germline values: CDR1 SGHVS, CDR2 FQNEAQ. The CDR3 covers 19 residues. V gave up 0 bases and J gave up 5 bases; unmatched junction bases: 7.

The CDR3 nucleotides read TGTGCCAGCAGTTTGGGACAGAGCCTCTACGAGCAGTACTTC. Protein product: CASSLGQSLYEQYF. The rearrangement links TRBV2 to TRBJ2-7; 7 bases map to TRBD1. The V segment lost 5 bases and the J segment 3 bases; nucleotides outside the gene matches: 7. The CDR3 sequence is 14 residues long. Germline V CDR1 and CDR2: SNHLY, FYNNEI.

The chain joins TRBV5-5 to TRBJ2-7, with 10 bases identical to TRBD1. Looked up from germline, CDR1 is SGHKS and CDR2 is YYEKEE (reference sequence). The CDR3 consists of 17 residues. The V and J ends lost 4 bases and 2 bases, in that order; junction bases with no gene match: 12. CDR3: CASSDGTGDFPTYEQYF. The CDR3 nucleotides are TGTGCCAGCAGCGACGGGACAGGGGATTTCCCGACCTACGAGCAGTACTTC. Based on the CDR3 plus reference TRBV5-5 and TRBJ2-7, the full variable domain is DAGVTQSPTHLIKTRGQQVTLRCSPISGHKSVSWYQQVLGQGPQFIFQYYEKEERGRGNFPDRFSARQFPNYSSELNVNALLLGDSALYLCASSDGTGDFPTYEQYFGPGTRLTVT.

CDR3 sequence (DNA): TGTGCCAGCAGCGTAGCTGGTGAGACTGAAGCTTTCTTT. It translates to CASSVAGETEAFF. The chain couples TRBV9 to TRBJ1-1; no clear D gene. Germline loops: CDR1 SGDLS, CDR2 YYNGEE. Trimming left V 0 bases short and J 5 bases short, with 8 bases between. The CDR3 loop spans 13 amino acids.

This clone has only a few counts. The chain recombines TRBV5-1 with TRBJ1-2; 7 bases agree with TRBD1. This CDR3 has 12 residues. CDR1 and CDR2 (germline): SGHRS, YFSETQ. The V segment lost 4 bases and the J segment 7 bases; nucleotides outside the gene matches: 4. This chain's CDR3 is CASSQTGLGYTF. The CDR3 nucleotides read TGCGCCAGCAGCCAGACAGGGCTTGGCTACACCTTC.

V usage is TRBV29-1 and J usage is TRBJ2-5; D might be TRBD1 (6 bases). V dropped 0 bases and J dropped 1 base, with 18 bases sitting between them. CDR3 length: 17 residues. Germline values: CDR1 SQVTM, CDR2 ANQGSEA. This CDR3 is CSVEDLAAGTLQETQYF. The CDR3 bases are TGCAGCGTTGAAGATCTCGCGGCAGGGACACTCCAAGAGACCCAGTACTTC.

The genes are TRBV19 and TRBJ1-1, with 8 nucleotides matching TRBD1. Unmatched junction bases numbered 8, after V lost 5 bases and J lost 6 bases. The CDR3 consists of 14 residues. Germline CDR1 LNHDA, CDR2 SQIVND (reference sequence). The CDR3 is CASSSQGQAAEAFF. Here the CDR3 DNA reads TGTGCCAGTAGTTCTCAGGGACAGGCCGCTGAAGCTTTCTTT. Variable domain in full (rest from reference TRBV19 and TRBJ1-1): DGGITQSPKYLFRKEGQNVTLSCEQNLNHDAMYWYRQDPGQGLRLIYYSQIVNDFQKGDIAEGYSVSREKKESFPLTVTSAQKNPTAFYLCASSSQGQAAEAFFGQGTRLTVV.

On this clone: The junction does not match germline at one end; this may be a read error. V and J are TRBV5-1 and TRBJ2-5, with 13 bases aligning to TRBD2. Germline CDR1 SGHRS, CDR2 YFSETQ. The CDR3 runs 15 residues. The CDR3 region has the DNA TGCGCCAGCAGTTTGGGGACTAGCGGGGTAGAGACCCAGTACTTC. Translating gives CASSLGTSGVETQYF. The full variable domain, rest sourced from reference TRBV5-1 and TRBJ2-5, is KAGVTQTPRYLIKTRGQQVTLSCSPISGHRSVSWYQQTPGQGLQFLFEYFSETQRNKGNFPGRFSGRQFSNSRSEMNVSTLELGDSALYLCASSLGTSGVETQYFGPGTRLLVL.

This chain's CDR3 is CASRFPTHRINEQFF. As DNA, the CDR3 is TGTGCCAGCAGGTTCCCTACCCATCGAATCAATGAGCAGTTCTTC. The chain employs TRBV2 and TRBJ2-1; D uncertain. Trimming pared 6 bases from V and 6 bases from J, leaving 18 bases between. Germline V gene lookup returns CDR1 SNHLY and CDR2 FYNNEI. There are 15 residues in the CDR3.

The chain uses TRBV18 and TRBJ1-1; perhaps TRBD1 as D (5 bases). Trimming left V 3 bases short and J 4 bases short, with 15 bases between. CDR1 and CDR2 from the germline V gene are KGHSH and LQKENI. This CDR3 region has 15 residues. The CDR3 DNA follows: TGTGCCAGCTCACCGGCAATTACAGGTATCACTGAAGCTTTCTTT. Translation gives CASSPAITGITEAFF.

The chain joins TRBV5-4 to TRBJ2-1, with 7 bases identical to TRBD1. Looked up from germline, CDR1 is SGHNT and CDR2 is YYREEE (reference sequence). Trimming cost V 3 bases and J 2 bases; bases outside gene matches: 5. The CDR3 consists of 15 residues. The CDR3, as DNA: TGTGCCAGCAGCTGGGCCGGGACAGCCTACAATGAGCAGTTCTTC. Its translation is CASSWAGTAYNEQFF.

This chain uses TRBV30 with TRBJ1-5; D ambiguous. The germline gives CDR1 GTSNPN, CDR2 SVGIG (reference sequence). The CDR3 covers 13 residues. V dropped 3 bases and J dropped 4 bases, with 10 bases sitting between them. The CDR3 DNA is TGTGCCTGGAGCGGAGGGATAAATCAGCCCCAGCATTTT. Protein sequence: CAWSGGINQPQHF.

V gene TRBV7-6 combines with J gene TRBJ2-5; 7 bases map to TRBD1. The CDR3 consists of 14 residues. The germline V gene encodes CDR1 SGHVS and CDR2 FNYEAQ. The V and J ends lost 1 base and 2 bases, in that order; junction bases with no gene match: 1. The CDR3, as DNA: TGTGCCAGCAGCTTAGGGACAGGACAAGAGACCCAGTACTTC. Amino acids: CASSLGTGQETQYF.

The CDR3 protein is CASSYSPRQGYEQYF. CDR3 DNA: TGTGCCAGCAGTTACTCCCCGAGACAGGGGTACGAGCAGTACTTC. J is TRBJ2-7 and V is TRBV6-5, with 8 bases that match TRBD1. CDR1 is MNHEY, CDR2 SVGAGI, per germline. V shed 0 bases and J 4 bases; nucleotides not matched to a gene: 5. There are 15 residues in the CDR3.

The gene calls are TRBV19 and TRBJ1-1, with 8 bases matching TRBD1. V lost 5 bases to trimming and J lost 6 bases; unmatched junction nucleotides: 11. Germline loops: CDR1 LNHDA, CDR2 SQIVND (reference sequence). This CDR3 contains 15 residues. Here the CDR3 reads CASSPPTGALAEAFF. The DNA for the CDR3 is TGTGCCAGTAGTCCCCCGACAGGGGCGCTGGCTGAAGCTTTCTTT.

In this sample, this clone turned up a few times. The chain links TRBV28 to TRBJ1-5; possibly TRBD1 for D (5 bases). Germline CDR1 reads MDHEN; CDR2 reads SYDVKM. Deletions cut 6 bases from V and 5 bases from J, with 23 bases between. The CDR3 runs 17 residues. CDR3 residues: CASRFAGEDLLHQPQHF. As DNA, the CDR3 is TGTGCCAGCAGGTTCGCGGGGGAGGATCTATTACATCAGCCCCAGCATTTT.

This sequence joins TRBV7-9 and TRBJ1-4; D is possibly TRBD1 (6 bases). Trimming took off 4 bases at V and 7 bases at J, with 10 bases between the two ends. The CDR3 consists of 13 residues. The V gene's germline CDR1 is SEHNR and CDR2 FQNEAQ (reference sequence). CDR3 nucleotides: TGTGCCAGCAGCTCGGACAGATCTGAAAAACTGTTTTTT. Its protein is CASSSDRSEKLFF.

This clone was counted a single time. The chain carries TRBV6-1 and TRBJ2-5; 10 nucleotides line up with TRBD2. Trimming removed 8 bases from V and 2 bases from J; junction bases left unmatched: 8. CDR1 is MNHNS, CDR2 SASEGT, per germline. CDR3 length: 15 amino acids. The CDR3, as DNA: TGTGCCAGCGACCCCAGCGGGGGGGTACAAGAGACCCAGTACTTC. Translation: CASDPSGGVQETQYF.

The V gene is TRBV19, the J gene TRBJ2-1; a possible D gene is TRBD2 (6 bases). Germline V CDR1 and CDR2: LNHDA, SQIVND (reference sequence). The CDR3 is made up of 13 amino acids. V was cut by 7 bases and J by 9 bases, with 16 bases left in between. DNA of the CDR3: TGTGCCAGTAATCCAGCGCGGGGAGGTGAGCAGTTCTTC. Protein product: CASNPARGGEQFF.

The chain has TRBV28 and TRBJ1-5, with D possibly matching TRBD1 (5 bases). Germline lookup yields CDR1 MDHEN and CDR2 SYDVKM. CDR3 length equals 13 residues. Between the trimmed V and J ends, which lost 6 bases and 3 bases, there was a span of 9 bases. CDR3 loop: CASRPDNNQPQHF. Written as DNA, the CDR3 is TGTGCCAGCAGGCCGGACAACAATCAGCCCCAGCATTTT.

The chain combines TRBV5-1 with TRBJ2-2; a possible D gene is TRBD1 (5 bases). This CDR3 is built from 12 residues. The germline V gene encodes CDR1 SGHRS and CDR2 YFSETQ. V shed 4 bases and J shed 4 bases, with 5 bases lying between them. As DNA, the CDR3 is TGCGCCAGCAGCCAGGGCACCGGGGAGCTGTTTTTT. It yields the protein CASSQGTGELFF.

CDR3: CASSTSGTISSEQFF. Here the CDR3 DNA reads TGTGCCAGCAGCACGAGCGGAACGATCTCTTCTGAGCAGTTCTTC. The chain recombines TRBV9 with TRBJ2-1; D may be TRBD2 (5 bases). V dropped 4 bases and J dropped 9 bases, with 20 bases sitting between them. The CDR3 extends over 15 amino acids. Germline V lookup: CDR1 SGDLS, CDR2 YYNGEE.

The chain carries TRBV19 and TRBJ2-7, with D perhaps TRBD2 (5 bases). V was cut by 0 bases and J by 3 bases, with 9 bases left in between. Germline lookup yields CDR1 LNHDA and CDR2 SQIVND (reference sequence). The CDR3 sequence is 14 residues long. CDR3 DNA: TGTGCCAGTAGTATAGATCTGACTAACTACGAGCAGTACTTC. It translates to CASSIDLTNYEQYF.

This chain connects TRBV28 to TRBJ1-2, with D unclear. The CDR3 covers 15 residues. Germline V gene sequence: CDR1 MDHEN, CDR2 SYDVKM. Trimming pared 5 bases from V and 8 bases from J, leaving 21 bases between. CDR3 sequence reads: CASSLSFTKTGGYTF. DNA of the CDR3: TGTGCCAGCAGTCTCTCCTTTACGAAGACGGGGGGCTACACCTTC.